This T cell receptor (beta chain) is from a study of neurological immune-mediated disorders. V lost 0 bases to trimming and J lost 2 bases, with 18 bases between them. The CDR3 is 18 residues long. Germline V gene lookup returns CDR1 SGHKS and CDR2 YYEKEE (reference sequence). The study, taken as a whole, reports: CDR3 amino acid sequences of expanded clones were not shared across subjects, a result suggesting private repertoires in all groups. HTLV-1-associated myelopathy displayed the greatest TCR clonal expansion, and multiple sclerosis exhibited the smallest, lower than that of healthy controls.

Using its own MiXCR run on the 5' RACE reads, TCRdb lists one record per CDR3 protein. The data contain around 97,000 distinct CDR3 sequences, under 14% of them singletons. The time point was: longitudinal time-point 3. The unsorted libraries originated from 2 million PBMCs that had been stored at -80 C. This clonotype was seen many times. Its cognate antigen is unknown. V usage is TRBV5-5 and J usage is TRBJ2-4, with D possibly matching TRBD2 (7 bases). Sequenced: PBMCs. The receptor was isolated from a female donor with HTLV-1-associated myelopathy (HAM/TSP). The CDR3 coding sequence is TGTGCCAGCAGCTTGGATCCGTTCGGGGGGCGATCCAAAAACATTCAGTACTTC. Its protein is CASSLDPFGGRSKNIQYF.